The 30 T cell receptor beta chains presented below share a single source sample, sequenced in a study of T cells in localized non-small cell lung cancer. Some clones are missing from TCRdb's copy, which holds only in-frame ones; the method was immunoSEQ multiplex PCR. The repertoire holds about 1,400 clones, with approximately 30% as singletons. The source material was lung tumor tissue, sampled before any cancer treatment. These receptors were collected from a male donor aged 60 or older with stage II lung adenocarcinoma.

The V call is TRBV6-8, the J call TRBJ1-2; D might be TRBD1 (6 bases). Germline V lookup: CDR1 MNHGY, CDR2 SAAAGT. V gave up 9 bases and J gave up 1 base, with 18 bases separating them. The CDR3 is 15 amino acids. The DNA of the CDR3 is TGTGCCAGTCGGGACATTAGCGGGGGTAACTATGGCTACACCTTC. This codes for CASRDISGGNYGYTF.

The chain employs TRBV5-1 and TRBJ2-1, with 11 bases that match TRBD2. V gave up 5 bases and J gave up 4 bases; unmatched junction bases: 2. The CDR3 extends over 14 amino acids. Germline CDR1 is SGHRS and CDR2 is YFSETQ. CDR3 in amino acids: CASSGTSGYNEQFF. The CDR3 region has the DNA TGCGCCAGCAGTGGGACTAGCGGATACAATGAGCAGTTCTTC.

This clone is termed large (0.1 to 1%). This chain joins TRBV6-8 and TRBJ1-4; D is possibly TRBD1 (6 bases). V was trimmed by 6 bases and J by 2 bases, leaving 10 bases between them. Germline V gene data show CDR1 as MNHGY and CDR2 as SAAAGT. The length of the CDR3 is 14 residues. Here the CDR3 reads CASRDSTTNEKLFF. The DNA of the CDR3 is TGTGCCAGCAGGGACAGTACGACTAATGAAAAACTGTTTTTT.

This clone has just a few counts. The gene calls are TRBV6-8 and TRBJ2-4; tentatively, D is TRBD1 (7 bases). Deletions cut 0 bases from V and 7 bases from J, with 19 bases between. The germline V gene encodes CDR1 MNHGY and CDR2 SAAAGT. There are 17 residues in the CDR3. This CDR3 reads CASSYSGGGSNKNIQYF. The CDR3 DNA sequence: TGTGCCAGCAGTTACTCTGGAGGGGGCAGCAATAAGAACATTCAGTACTTC.

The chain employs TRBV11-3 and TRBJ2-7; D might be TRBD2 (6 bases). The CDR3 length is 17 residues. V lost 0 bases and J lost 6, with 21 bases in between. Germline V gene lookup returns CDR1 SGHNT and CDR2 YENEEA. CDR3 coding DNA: TGTGCCAGCAGCTTAGAGGTTCGGCCGGGAGAGATGGGCGAGCAGTACTTC. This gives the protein CASSLEVRPGEMGEQYF.

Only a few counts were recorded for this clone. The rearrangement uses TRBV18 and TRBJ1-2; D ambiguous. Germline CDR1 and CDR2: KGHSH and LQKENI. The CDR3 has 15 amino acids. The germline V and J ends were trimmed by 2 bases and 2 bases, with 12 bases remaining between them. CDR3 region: CASSPGVGENYGYTF. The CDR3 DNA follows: TGTGCCAGCTCACCAGGAGTTGGGGAGAACTATGGCTACACCTTC. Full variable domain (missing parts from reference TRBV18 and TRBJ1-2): NAGVMQNPRHLVRRRGQEARLRCSPMKGHSHVYWYRQLPEEGLKFMVYLQKENIIDESGMPKERFSAEFPKEGPSILRIQQVVRGDSAAYFCASSPGVGENYGYTFGSGTRLTVV.

CDR3 coding DNA: TGCGCCAGCAGCCCCGGGACAGGGGTGGAGACCCAGTACTTC. This codes for CASSPGTGVETQYF. This chain connects TRBV5-1 to TRBJ2-5, with TRBD1 matching over 10 bases. V was pared by 4 bases and J by 5 bases, with 5 bases of the junction left unmatched. Germline V CDR1 and CDR2: SGHRS, YFSETQ. The CDR3 consists of 14 residues.

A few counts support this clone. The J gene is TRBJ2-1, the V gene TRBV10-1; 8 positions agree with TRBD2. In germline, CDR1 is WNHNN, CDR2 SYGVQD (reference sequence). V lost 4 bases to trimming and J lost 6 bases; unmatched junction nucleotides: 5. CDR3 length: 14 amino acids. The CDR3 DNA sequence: TGCGCCAGCAGTGCGACGGGGGGGATCAATGAGCAGTTCTTC. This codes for CASSATGGINEQFF.

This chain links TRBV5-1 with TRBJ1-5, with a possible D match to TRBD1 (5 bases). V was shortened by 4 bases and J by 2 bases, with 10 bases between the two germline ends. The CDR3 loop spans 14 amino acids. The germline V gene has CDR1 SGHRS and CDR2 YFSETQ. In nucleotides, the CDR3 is TGCGCCAGCAGCCCCGACAGCCGCAATCAGCCCCAGCATTTT. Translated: CASSPDSRNQPQHF.

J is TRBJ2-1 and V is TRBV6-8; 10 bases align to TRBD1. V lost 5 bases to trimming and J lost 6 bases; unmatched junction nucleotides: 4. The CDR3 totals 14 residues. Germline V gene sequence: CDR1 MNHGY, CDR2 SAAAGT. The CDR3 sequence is CASSVWTGGNEQFF. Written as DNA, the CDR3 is TGTGCCAGCAGTGTGTGGACAGGGGGCAATGAGCAGTTCTTC.

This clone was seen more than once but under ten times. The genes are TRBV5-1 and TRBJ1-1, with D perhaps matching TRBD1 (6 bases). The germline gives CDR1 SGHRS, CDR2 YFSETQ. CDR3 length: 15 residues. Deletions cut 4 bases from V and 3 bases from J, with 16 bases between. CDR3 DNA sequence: TGCGCCAGCAGCCCCCCCGGGACAATTGACACTGAAGCTTTCTTT. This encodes CASSPPGTIDTEAFF.

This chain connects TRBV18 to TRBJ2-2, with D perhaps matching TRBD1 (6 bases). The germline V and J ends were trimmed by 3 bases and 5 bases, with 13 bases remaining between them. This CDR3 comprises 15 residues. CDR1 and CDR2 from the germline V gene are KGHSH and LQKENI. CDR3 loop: CASSPHPQGTGELFF. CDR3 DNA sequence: TGTGCCAGCTCACCCCACCCGCAGGGGACCGGGGAGCTGTTTTTT. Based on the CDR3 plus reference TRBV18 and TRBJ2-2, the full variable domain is NAGVMQNPRHLVRRRGQEARLRCSPMKGHSHVYWYRQLPEEGLKFMVYLQKENIIDESGMPKERFSAEFPKEGPSILRIQQVVRGDSAAYFCASSPHPQGTGELFFGEGSRLTVL.

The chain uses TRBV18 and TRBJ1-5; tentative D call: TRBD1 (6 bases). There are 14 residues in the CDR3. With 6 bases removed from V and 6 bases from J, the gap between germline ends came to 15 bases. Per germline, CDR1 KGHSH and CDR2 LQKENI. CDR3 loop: CASSPGQMGQPQHF. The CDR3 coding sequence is TGTGCCAGCTCCCCAGGACAGATGGGTCAGCCCCAGCATTTT.

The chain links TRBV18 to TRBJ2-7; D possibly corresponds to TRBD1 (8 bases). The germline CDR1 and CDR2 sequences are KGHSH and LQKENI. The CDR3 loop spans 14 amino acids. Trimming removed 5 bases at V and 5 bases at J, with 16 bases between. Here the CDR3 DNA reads TGTGCCAGCTCAGTTAGGACAGGGAGGGACGAGCAGTACTTC. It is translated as CASSVRTGRDEQYF.

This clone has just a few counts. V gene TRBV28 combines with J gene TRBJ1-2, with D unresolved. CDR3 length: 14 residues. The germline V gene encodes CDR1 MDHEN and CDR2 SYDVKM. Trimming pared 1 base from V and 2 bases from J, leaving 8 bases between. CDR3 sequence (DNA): TGTGCCAGCAGTTTATATCTCGGGAACTATGGCTACACCTTC. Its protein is CASSLYLGNYGYTF.

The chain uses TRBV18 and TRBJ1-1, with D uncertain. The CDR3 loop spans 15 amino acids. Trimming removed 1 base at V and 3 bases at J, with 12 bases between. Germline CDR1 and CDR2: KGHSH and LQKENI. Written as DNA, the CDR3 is TGTGCCAGCTCACCACGTGCGGGAAGAGACACTGAAGCTTTCTTT. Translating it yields CASSPRAGRDTEAFF.

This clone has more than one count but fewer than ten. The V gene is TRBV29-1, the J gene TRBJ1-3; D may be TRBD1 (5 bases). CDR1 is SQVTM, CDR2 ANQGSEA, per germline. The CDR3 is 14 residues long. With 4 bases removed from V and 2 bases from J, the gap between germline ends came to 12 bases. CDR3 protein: CSVVGLGAGNTIYF. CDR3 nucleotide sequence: TGCAGCGTTGTTGGTTTAGGGGCTGGAAACACCATATATTTT.

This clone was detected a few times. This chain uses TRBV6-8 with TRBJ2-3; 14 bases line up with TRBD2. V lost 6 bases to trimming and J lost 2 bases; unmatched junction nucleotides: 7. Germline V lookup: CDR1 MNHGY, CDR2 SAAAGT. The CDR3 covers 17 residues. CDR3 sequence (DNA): TGTGCCAGCAGCCCCCGGACTAGCGGGAGGTTCACAGATACGCAGTATTTT. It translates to CASSPRTSGRFTDTQYF.

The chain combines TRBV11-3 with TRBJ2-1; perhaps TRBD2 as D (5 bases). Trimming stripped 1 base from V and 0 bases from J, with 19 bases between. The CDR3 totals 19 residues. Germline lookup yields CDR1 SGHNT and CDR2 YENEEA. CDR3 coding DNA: TGTGCCAGCAGCTTAGTTGCCGACTCAGGAGGCAGCTCCTACAATGAGCAGTTCTTC. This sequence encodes CASSLVADSGGSSYNEQFF.

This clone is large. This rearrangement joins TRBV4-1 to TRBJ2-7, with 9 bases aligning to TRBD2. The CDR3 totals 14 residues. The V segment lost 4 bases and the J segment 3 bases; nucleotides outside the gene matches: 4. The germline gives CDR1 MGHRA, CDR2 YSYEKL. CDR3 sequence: CASSLIAGDYEQYF. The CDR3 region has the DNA TGCGCCAGCAGCCTCATAGCGGGGGACTACGAGCAGTACTTC.

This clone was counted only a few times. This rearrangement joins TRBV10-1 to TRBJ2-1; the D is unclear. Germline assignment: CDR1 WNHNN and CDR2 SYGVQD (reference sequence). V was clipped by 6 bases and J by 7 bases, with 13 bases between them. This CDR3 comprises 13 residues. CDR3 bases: TGCGCCAGCAGCCTAAGCGTGTGGAATGAGCAGTTCTTC. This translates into CASSLSVWNEQFF.

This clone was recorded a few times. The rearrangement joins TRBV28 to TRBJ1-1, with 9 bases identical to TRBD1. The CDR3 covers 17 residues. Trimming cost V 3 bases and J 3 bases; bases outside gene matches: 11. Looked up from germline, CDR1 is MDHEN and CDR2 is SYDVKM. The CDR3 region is CASSFATLRDRDTEAFF. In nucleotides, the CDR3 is TGTGCCAGCAGTTTTGCAACGCTCCGGGACAGGGACACTGAAGCTTTCTTT.

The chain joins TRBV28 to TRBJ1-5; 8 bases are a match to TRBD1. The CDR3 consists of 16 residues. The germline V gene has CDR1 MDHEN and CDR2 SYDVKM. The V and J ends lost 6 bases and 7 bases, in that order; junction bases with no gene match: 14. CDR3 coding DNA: TGTGCCAGCAGCACTCCTCGACAGGGGTACATGCAGCCCCAGCATTTT. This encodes CASSTPRQGYMQPQHF.

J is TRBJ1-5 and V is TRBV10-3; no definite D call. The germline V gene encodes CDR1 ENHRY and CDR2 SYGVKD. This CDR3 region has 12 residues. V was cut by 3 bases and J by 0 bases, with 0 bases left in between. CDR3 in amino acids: CAISDSNQPQHF. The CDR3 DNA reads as TGTGCCATCAGTGATAGCAATCAGCCCCAGCATTTT.

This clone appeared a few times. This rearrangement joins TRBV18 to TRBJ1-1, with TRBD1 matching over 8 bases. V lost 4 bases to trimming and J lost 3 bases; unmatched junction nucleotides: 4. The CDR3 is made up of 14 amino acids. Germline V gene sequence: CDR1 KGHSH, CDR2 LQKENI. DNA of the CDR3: TGTGCCAGCTCACAAGAGACAGGGGACACTGAAGCTTTCTTT. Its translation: CASSQETGDTEAFF.

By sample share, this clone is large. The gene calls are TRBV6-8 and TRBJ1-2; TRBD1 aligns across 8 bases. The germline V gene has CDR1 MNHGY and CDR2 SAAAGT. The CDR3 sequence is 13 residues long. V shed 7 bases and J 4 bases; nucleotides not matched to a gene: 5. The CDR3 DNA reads TGTGCCAGCACTCCTGACAGGGGCTATGGCTACACCTTC. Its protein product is CASTPDRGYGYTF.

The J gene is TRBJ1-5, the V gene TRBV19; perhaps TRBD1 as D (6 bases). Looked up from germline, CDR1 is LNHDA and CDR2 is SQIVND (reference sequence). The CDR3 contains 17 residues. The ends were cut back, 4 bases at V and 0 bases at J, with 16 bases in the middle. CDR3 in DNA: TGTGCCAGTAGTACCCTAGCGGACAGTAGTAGCAATCAGCCCCAGCATTTT. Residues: CASSTLADSSSNQPQHF.

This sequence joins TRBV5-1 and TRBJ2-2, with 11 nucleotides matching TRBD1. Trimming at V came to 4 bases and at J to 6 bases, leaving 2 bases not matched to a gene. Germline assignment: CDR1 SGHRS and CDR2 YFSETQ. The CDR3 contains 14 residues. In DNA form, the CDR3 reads TGCGCCAGCAGCCAGGGACAGGGGGCCGGGGAGCTGTTTTTT. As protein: CASSQGQGAGELFF. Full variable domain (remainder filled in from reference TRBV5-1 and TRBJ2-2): KAGVTQTPRYLIKTRGQQVTLSCSPISGHRSVSWYQQTPGQGLQFLFEYFSETQRNKGNFPGRFSGRQFSNSRSEMNVSTLELGDSALYLCASSQGQGAGELFFGEGSRLTVL.

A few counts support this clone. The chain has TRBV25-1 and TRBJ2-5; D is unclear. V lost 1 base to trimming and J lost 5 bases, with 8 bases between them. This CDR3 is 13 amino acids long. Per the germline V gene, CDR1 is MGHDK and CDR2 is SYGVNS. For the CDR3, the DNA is TGTGCCAGCAGTGAATCCCCCAGGGAGACCCAGTACTTC. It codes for CASSESPRETQYF.

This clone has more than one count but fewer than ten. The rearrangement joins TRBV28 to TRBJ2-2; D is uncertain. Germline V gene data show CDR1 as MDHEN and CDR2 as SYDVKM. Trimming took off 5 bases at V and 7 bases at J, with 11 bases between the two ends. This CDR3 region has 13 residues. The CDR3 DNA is TGTGCCAGCAGTCCCGGCTTCGGCGGGGAGCTGTTTTTT. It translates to CASSPGFGGELFF.